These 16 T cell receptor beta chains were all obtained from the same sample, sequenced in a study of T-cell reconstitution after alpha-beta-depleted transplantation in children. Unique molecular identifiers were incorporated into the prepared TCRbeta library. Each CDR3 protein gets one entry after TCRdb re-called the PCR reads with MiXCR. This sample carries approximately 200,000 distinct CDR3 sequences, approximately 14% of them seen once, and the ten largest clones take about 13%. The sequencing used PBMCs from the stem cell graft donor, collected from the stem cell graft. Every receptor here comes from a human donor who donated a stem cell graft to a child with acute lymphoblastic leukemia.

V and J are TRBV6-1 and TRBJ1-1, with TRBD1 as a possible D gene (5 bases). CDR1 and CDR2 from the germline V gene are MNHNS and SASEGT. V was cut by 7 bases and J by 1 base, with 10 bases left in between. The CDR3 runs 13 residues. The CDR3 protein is CASTGGWNTEAFF. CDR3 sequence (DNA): TGTGCCAGCACCGGGGGGTGGAACACTGAAGCTTTCTTT.

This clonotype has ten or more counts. In DNA, the CDR3 is TGCGCCAGCAGACCAGAGCCGGGAGCCGAAACTAAGCAGTTCTTC. It codes for CASRPEPGAETKQFF. J is TRBJ2-1 and V is TRBV5-1, with D perhaps matching TRBD2 (6 bases). The germline CDR1 and CDR2 sequences are SGHRS and YFSETQ. Between the trimmed V and J ends, which lost 5 bases and 11 bases, there was a span of 23 bases. This CDR3 has 15 amino acids.

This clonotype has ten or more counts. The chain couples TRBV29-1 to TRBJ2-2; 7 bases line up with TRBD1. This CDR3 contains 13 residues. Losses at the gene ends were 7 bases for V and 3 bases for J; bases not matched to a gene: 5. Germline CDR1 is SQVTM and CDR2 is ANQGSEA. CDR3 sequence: CSARDRHTGELFF. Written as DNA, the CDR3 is TGCAGCGCTCGGGACAGACACACCGGGGAGCTGTTTTTT.

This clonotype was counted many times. CDR3 protein: CASSDRSNTEAFF. CDR3 sequence (DNA): TGTGCCAGCAGTGACAGGTCGAACACTGAAGCTTTCTTT. The rearrangement joins TRBV25-1 to TRBJ1-1; D gene uncertain. The ends were cut back, 3 bases at V and 1 base at J, with 6 bases in the middle. This CDR3 has 13 residues. The germline gives CDR1 MGHDK, CDR2 SYGVNS.

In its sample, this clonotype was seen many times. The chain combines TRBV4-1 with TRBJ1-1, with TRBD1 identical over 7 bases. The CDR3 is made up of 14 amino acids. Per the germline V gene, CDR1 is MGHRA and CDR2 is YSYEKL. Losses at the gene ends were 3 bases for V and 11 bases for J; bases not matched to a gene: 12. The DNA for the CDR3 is TGCGCCAGCAGCCATCTCAACCGGGACAGAAACGCTTTCTTT. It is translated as CASSHLNRDRNAFF.

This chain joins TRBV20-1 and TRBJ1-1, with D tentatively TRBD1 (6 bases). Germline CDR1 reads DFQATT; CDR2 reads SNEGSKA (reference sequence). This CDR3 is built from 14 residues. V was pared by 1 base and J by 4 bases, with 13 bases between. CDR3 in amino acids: CSARGGPGGTEAFF. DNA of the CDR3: TGCAGTGCTAGAGGGGGGCCGGGGGGCACTGAAGCTTTCTTT.

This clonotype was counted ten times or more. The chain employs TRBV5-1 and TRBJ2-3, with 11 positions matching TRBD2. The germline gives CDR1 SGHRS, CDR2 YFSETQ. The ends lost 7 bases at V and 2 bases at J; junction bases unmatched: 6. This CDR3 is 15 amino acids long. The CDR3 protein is CASCTSGSDTDTQYF. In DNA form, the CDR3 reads TGCGCCAGCTGTACTAGCGGGAGCGACACAGATACGCAGTATTTT.

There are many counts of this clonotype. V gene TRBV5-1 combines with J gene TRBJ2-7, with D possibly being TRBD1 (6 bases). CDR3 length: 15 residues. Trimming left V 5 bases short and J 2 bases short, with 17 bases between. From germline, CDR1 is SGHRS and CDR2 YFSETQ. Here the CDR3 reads CASRGDRKEPYEQYF. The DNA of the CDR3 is TGCGCCAGCAGGGGCGACAGGAAGGAACCCTACGAGCAGTACTTC.

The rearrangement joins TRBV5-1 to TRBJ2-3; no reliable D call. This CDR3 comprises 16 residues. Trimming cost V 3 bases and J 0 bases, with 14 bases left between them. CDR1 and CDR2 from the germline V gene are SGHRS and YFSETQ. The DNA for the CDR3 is TGCGCCAGCAGCTCTCGGACCAGCACTAGCACAGATACGCAGTATTTT. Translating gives CASSSRTSTSTDTQYF.

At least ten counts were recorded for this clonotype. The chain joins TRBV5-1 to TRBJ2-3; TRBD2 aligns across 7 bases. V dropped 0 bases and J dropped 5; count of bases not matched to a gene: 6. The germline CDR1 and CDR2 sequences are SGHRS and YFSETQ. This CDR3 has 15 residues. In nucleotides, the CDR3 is TGCGCCAGCAGCTTGGCCGGGGGGTCCCAAGATACGCAGTATTTT. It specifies CASSLAGGSQDTQYF. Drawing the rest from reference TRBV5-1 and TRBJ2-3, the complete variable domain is KAGVTQTPRYLIKTRGQQVTLSCSPISGHRSVSWYQQTPGQGLQFLFEYFSETQRNKGNFPGRFSGRQFSNSRSEMNVSTLELGDSALYLCASSLAGGSQDTQYFGPGTRLTVL.

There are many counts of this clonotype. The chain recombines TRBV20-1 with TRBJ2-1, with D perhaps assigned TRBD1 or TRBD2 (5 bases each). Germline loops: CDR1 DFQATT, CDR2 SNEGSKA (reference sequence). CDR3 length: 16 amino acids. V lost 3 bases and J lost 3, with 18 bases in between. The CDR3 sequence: CSASTRDGTYYNEQFF. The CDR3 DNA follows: TGCAGTGCTAGTACGAGGGACGGGACGTACTACAATGAGCAGTTCTTC.

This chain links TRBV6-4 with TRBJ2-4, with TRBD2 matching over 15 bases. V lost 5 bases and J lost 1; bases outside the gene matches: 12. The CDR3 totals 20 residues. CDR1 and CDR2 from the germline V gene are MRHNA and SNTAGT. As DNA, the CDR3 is TGTGCCAGCAGTATCAGGGGTGGGGGACTAGCGGGAGGCGCCAAAAACATTCAGTACTTC. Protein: CASSIRGGGLAGGAKNIQYF.

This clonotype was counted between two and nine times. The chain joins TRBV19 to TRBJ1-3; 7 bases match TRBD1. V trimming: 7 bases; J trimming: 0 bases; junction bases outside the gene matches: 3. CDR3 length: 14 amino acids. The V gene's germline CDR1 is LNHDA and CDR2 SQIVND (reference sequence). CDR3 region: CASNTGVSGNTIYF. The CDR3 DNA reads TGTGCCAGTAATACAGGGGTCTCTGGAAACACCATATATTTT.

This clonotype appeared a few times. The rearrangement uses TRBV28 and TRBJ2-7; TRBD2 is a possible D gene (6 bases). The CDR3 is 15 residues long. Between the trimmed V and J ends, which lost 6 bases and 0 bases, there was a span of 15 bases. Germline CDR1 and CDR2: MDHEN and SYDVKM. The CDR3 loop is CASRSPGLFSYEQYF. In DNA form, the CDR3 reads TGTGCCAGCAGGTCACCGGGACTCTTCTCCTACGAGCAGTACTTC.

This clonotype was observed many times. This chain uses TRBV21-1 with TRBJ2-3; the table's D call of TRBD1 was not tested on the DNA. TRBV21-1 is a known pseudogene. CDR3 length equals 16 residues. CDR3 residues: CASSTKTGEYTDTQYF. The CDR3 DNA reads TGTGCCAGCAGCACCAAGACAGGGGAATACACAGATACGCAGTATTTT.

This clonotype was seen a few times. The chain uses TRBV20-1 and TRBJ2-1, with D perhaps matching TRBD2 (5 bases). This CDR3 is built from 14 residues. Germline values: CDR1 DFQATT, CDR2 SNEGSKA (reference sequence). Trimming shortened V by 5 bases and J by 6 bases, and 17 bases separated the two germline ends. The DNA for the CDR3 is TGCAGTGCTTATATGGGCGGGTGGGGCAATGAGCAGTTCTTC. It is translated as CSAYMGGWGNEQFF.